This T cell receptor beta chain was recovered during a study of control samples from healthy donors and cancer patients. Assay used: immunoSEQ multiplex PCR; TCRdb lists only in-frame clones, some missing. The sample lists under 450,000 clones, approximately 90% occurring once. After removal of 4 bases from V and 0 bases from J, the junction contained 5 bases not matched to a gene. The CDR3 is 15 residues long. Germline V gene sequence: CDR1 LGHDT, CDR2 YNNKEL (reference sequence). This chain joins TRBV3-1 (or the pseudogene TRBV3-2) and TRBJ2-7, with 8 bases fitting TRBD2. The material sequenced was PBMCs. This clonotype was obtained from a man aged 40-49 years with head and neck cancer. The CDR3 nucleotides are TGTGCCAGCAGCCTGGGTAGCGGGGCCTCCTACGAGCAGTACTTC. Translation: CASSLGSGASYEQYF.